Following are 30 T cell receptor beta chains from one sample sequenced in a study of blood T cell repertoires in COVID-19. Sequenced by immunoSEQ multiplex PCR; TCRdb stores in-frame clones only, minus some. The sample has fewer than 500,000 clones; 85% to 90% are singletons. Source material: peripheral blood. These receptors originate from a woman in her 30s with acute or convalescent COVID-19.

The chain links TRBV30 to TRBJ2-3, with 9 positions matching TRBD1. Losses at the gene ends were 2 bases for V and 4 bases for J; bases not matched to a gene: 7. The CDR3 runs to 15 residues. Germline CDR1 is GTSNPN and CDR2 is SVGIG (reference sequence). DNA of the CDR3: TGTGCCTGGAGTTTGACAGGGGGGGTTTCAGATACGCAGTATTTT. It specifies CAWSLTGGVSDTQYF. Variable domain in full (rest from reference TRBV30 and TRBJ2-3): SQTIHQWPATLVQPVGSPLSLECTVEGTSNPNLYWYRQAAGRGLQLLFYSVGIGQISSEVPQNLSASRPQDRQFILSSKKLLLSDSGFYLCAWSLTGGVSDTQYFGPGTRLTVL.

This chain uses TRBV2 with TRBJ2-1, with D possibly matching TRBD1 (5 bases). The CDR3 is 15 residues long. Germline-derived CDR1 and CDR2 are SNHLY and FYNNEI. With 1 base removed from V and 0 bases from J, the gap between germline ends came to 7 bases. The CDR3 bases are TGTGCCAGCAGTGAAGGAGACAGCTCCTACAATGAGCAGTTCTTC. Protein product: CASSEGDSSYNEQFF.

The chain uses TRBV18 and TRBJ2-5; 8 bases agree with TRBD1. The V and J ends lost 3 bases and 5 bases, in that order; junction bases with no gene match: 8. In germline, CDR1 is KGHSH, CDR2 LQKENI. This CDR3 has 15 residues. CDR3 residues: CASSPGTGGYETQYF. The CDR3 region has the DNA TGTGCCAGCTCACCTGGGACAGGCGGGTATGAGACCCAGTACTTC.

This chain connects TRBV7-2 to TRBJ2-7; 12 bases are shared with TRBD2. V lost 1 base to trimming and J lost 4 bases; unmatched junction nucleotides: 2. The CDR3 loop spans 15 amino acids. Looked up from germline, CDR1 is SGHTA and CDR2 is FQGNSA. The CDR3 spells CASSLGLAGVYEQYF. CDR3 DNA sequence: TGTGCCAGCAGCTTAGGACTAGCGGGGGTATACGAGCAGTACTTC. Combining the CDR3 with reference TRBV7-2 and TRBJ2-7 gives the whole variable domain GAGVSQSPSNKVTEKGKDVELRCDPISGHTALYWYRQSLGQGLEFLIYFQGNSAPDKSGLPSDRFSAERTGGSVSTLTIQRTQQEDSAVYLCASSLGLAGVYEQYFGPGTRLTVT.

The rearrangement links TRBV27 to TRBJ1-1; tentatively, D is TRBD1 (6 bases). The V gene's germline CDR1 is MNHEY and CDR2 SMNVEV (reference sequence). CDR3 length equals 14 residues. Trimming removed 2 bases from V and 5 bases from J, with 12 bases in between. For the CDR3, the DNA is TGTGCCAGCAGTTTAAAGGGGGAAGGGACTGAAGCTTTCTTT. It yields the protein CASSLKGEGTEAFF.

The CDR3 DNA sequence: TGTGCCAGTAGTATGGGCAGGGGGTTTACTGAAGCTTTCTTT. Translation: CASSMGRGFTEAFF. This rearrangement joins TRBV19 to TRBJ1-1; the match to TRBD1 covers 7 bases. V was pared by 3 bases and J by 5 bases, with 6 bases of the junction left unmatched. The CDR3 loop spans 14 amino acids. The germline gives CDR1 LNHDA, CDR2 SQIVND (reference sequence).

This chain connects TRBV9 to TRBJ2-2, with 10 bases lining up with TRBD1. CDR1 is SGDLS and CDR2 is YYNGEE in the germline V gene. V was pared by 0 bases and J by 4 bases, with 9 bases of the junction left unmatched. There are 18 residues in the CDR3. CDR3 DNA: TGTGCCAGCAGCGTAGCCCCGACAGGGGGCATGGGCACCGGGGAGCTGTTTTTT. It is translated as CASSVAPTGGMGTGELFF.

The J gene is TRBJ2-7, the V gene TRBV29-1, with a weak D call TRBD2 (5 bases). Per germline, CDR1 SQVTM and CDR2 ANQGSEA. The CDR3 runs 15 residues. V lost 7 bases and J 6 bases, leaving 25 bases between the germline ends. CDR3 DNA: TGCAGCGCCGGGAAAGATTTCTCGCCCGTACGCGAGCAGTACTTC. Amino acid sequence: CSAGKDFSPVREQYF.

The gene calls are TRBV6-4 and TRBJ2-3, with 7 positions matching TRBD1. V gave up 4 bases and J gave up 2 bases; unmatched junction bases: 3. This CDR3 has 14 residues. Germline CDR1 is MRHNA and CDR2 is SNTAGT. The CDR3 region has the DNA TGTGCCAGCAGTGGTACAGGGGACACAGATACGCAGTATTTT. Protein sequence: CASSGTGDTDTQYF.

The chain employs TRBV2 and TRBJ2-5; TRBD2 is a possible D gene (7 bases). This CDR3 contains 13 residues. Germline-derived CDR1 and CDR2 are SNHLY and FYNNEI. Trimming pared 8 bases from V and 5 bases from J, leaving 15 bases between. The CDR3 spells CASLGGAMETQYF. The CDR3 nucleotides read TGTGCCAGCCTTGGGGGGGCCATGGAGACCCAGTACTTC.

This chain uses TRBV6-6 with TRBJ2-1; possibly TRBD2 for D (6 bases). Germline lookup yields CDR1 MNHNY and CDR2 SVGAGI (reference sequence). The CDR3 is made up of 12 amino acids. With 8 bases removed from V and 7 bases from J, the gap between germline ends came to 12 bases. The chain's CDR3 is CASGGTRNEQFF. CDR3 bases: TGTGCCAGCGGGGGGACGAGGAATGAGCAGTTCTTC.

The J gene is TRBJ1-1, the V gene TRBV7-8; D remains ambiguous. V was cut by 7 bases and J by 1 base, with 22 bases left in between. This CDR3 is built from 17 residues. Germline lookup yields CDR1 SGHVS and CDR2 FQNEAQ. The chain's CDR3 is CASNPSYRVRRNTEAFF. The CDR3 DNA sequence: TGTGCCAGCAACCCGAGTTACCGGGTAAGGCGGAACACTGAAGCTTTCTTT.

The sample holds a few counts of this clone. The gene calls are TRBV6-5 and TRBJ1-1, with unresolved D. V lost 3 bases and J 4 bases, leaving 9 bases between the germline ends. The CDR3 loop spans 13 amino acids. Germline CDR1 reads MNHEY; CDR2 reads SVGAGI. The CDR3 loop reads CASSYQAGTEAFF. In DNA form, the CDR3 reads TGTGCCAGCAGTTATCAGGCGGGCACTGAAGCTTTCTTT.

This rearrangement joins TRBV2 to TRBJ2-3, with 7 bases that match TRBD1. Germline V gene data show CDR1 as SNHLY and CDR2 as FYNNEI. This CDR3 is 17 amino acids long. With V trimmed by 4 bases and J by 3 bases, 13 bases remained unmatched. The CDR3 is CASSVVGGDRVTDTQYF. CDR3 DNA: TGTGCCAGCAGTGTGGTAGGGGGCGACCGAGTTACAGATACGCAGTATTTT.

The CDR3 sequence is CASEGRDSVTDTQYF. DNA for the CDR3: TGTGCCAGTGAAGGCCGGGACTCCGTTACAGATACGCAGTATTTT. The chain is built from TRBV19 and TRBJ2-3, with TRBD2 as a possible D gene (6 bases). V was trimmed by 8 bases and J by 3 bases, leaving 18 bases between them. Germline V gene sequence: CDR1 LNHDA, CDR2 SQIVND (reference sequence). The CDR3 runs to 15 residues.

CDR3 region: CASSLTFREAGGSHNEQFF. The CDR3 DNA follows: TGTGCCAGCAGCTTAACGTTTCGGGAAGCGGGGGGTTCCCACAATGAGCAGTTCTTC. The V and J genes are TRBV7-3 and TRBJ2-1; 9 bases are a match to TRBD2. CDR3 length equals 19 residues. J was trimmed by 5 bases and V by 0 bases; bases with no gene match: 14. Germline V gene data show CDR1 as SGHTA and CDR2 as FQGTGA.

The V call is TRBV4-1, the J call TRBJ2-7; D possibly corresponds to TRBD2 (7 bases). The CDR3 sequence is 16 residues long. The germline V gene has CDR1 MGHRA and CDR2 YSYEKL. The V gene lost 1 base and the J gene lost 3 bases, with 16 bases spanning the gap. CDR3 coding DNA: TGCGCCAGCAGCCAAGTTAAACGGGGGGACAACTACGAGCAGTACTTC. Residues: CASSQVKRGDNYEQYF.

J is TRBJ2-1 and V is TRBV5-1, with TRBD1 as a possible D gene (5 bases). V lost 1 base and J 0 bases, leaving 8 bases between the germline ends. Germline values: CDR1 SGHRS, CDR2 YFSETQ. The CDR3 sequence is 15 residues long. CDR3 DNA: TGCGCCAGCAGCTTGCTGACAGACTCCTACAATGAGCAGTTCTTC. The encoded protein is CASSLLTDSYNEQFF.

The genes are TRBV5-5 and TRBJ1-2; perhaps TRBD1 as D (5 bases). The V and J ends lost 7 bases and 3 bases respectively, with 13 bases between them. Germline V gene lookup returns CDR1 SGHKS and CDR2 YYEKEE (reference sequence). There are 13 residues in the CDR3. The CDR3 loop is CASGIRVDYGYTF. The CDR3 region has the DNA TGTGCCAGCGGAATCAGGGTAGACTATGGCTACACCTTC. The full variable domain, with the rest looked up from reference TRBV5-5 and TRBJ1-2, is DAGVTQSPTHLIKTRGQQVTLRCSPISGHKSVSWYQQVLGQGPQFIFQYYEKEERGRGNFPDRFSARQFPNYSSELNVNALLLGDSALYLCASGIRVDYGYTFGSGTRLTVV.

V and J are TRBV7-3 and TRBJ2-5; 11 nucleotides agree with TRBD2. The V gene end was trimmed by 5 bases and the J gene end by 3 bases; junction bases not matched to a gene: 14. Germline V gene data show CDR1 as SGHTA and CDR2 as FQGTGA. The CDR3 has 18 amino acids. The CDR3 loop reads CASSPLDRPGLAEETQYF. For the CDR3, the DNA is TGTGCCAGCAGCCCCTTGGACAGACCGGGACTAGCGGAAGAGACCCAGTACTTC.

The V and J genes are TRBV28 and TRBJ1-6; 7 bases are a match to TRBD1. The CDR3 is made up of 16 amino acids. V lost 2 bases and J lost 6; bases outside the gene matches: 7. The germline V gene has CDR1 MDHEN and CDR2 SYDVKM. The DNA for the CDR3 is TGTGCCAGCAGTTTAAGGGGGCGGGTAGCTAATTCACCCCTCCACTTT. Protein product: CASSLRGRVANSPLHF.

V gene TRBV9 combines with J gene TRBJ2-5, with 9 bases aligning to TRBD2. CDR1 SGDLS and CDR2 YYNGEE come from the germline V gene. This CDR3 is 15 amino acids long. J lost 5 bases, V lost 2 bases, and 7 bases had no gene match. This chain's CDR3 is CASSVDGTSLETQYF. The CDR3 nucleotides read TGTGCCAGCAGCGTTGACGGGACTAGCCTGGAGACCCAGTACTTC.

This chain connects TRBV2 to TRBJ1-2; TRBD1 aligns across 7 bases. The CDR3 length is 13 residues. Germline lookup yields CDR1 SNHLY and CDR2 FYNNEI. Unmatched junction bases numbered 4, after V lost 8 bases and J lost 1 base. The CDR3 sequence: CASGDSFNYGYTF. Written as DNA, the CDR3 is TGTGCCAGCGGGGACAGCTTTAACTATGGCTACACCTTC.

The chain uses TRBV30 and TRBJ1-1; D not resolved. The ends were cut back, 2 bases at V and 1 base at J, with 14 bases in the middle. The CDR3 contains 15 residues. Germline V gives CDR1 GTSNPN, CDR2 SVGIG (reference sequence). The CDR3 loop reads CAWSPPLLRNTEAFF. CDR3 DNA: TGTGCCTGGAGTCCCCCATTACTACGGAACACTGAAGCTTTCTTT. Variable domain in full (rest from reference TRBV30 and TRBJ1-1): SQTIHQWPATLVQPVGSPLSLECTVEGTSNPNLYWYRQAAGRGLQLLFYSVGIGQISSEVPQNLSASRPQDRQFILSSKKLLLSDSGFYLCAWSPPLLRNTEAFFGQGTRLTVV.

V usage is TRBV10-3 and J usage is TRBJ1-3; 8 nucleotides line up with TRBD1. Trimming removed 5 bases from V and 3 bases from J; junction bases left unmatched: 3. The CDR3 is 14 residues long. Germline V gives CDR1 ENHRY, CDR2 SYGVKD. The CDR3 sequence: CAISTTGGGNTIYF. The CDR3 DNA reads TGTGCCATCAGTACTACAGGGGGTGGAAACACCATATATTTT.

V gene TRBV28 combines with J gene TRBJ1-1; the D is unclear. Trimming left V 3 bases short and J 1 base short, with 9 bases between. CDR3 size: 14 residues. Looked up from germline, CDR1 is MDHEN and CDR2 is SYDVKM. CDR3 in amino acids: CASSFPVRNTEAFF. For the CDR3, the DNA is TGTGCCAGCAGTTTCCCGGTAAGGAACACTGAAGCTTTCTTT.

This chain links TRBV15 with TRBJ1-1; 7 bases are shared with TRBD1. V shed 0 bases and J 1 base; nucleotides not matched to a gene: 5. CDR3 length equals 16 residues. Germline CDR1 and CDR2: LNHNV and YYDKDF (reference sequence). The CDR3 reads CATSRDLGQSNTEAFF. The CDR3 DNA is TGTGCCACCAGCAGAGATTTGGGACAGTCGAACACTGAAGCTTTCTTT.

The rearrangement uses TRBV24-1 and TRBJ1-2, with D tentatively TRBD1 (5 bases). The V gene lost 6 bases and the J gene lost 8 bases, with 21 bases spanning the gap. CDR1 is KGHDR, CDR2 SFDVKD, per germline. CDR3 size: 15 residues. The DNA of the CDR3 is TGTGCCACCAGTCCCGCCTACGTAGGGGCGGAGGGCTACACCTTC. Protein sequence: CATSPAYVGAEGYTF.

The genes are TRBV24-1 and TRBJ1-2, with no clear D. Trimming removed 3 bases from V and 1 base from J, with 11 bases in between. Germline CDR1 reads KGHDR; CDR2 reads SFDVKD. The CDR3 is 15 residues long. The chain's CDR3 is CATSDPGVGNYGYTF. The DNA for the CDR3 is TGTGCCACCAGTGATCCCGGGGTGGGTAACTATGGCTACACCTTC.

This clone was observed once. The J gene is TRBJ1-1, the V gene TRBV30; possibly TRBD1 for D (5 bases). The CDR3 is 14 residues long. Trimming removed 0 bases at V and 4 bases at J, with 12 bases between. Germline lookup yields CDR1 GTSNPN and CDR2 SVGIG (reference sequence). CDR3 amino acids: CAWSVRGGSTEAFF. In DNA form, the CDR3 reads TGTGCCTGGAGTGTACGTGGGGGGAGCACTGAAGCTTTCTTT.